One sample yielded the 19 T cell receptor beta chains listed below, sequenced in a study of identical twins. Each CDR3 protein is one row after TCRdb ran MiXCR on the 5' RACE reads. Of 550,000 to 800,000 distinct CDR3 sequences in the sample, less than 9% are singletons; the top ten hold approximately 1.5%. These same data were also listed under a study on yellow fever vaccine responses in identical twins.

Sequenced sample: PBMCs. All receptors derive from a woman aged 18-29 years in good health.

As to this clonotype: One end of the junction fails to match germline, which may point to a read error. J is TRBJ2-1 and V is TRBV27; 7 nucleotides match TRBD2. The CDR3 runs 15 residues. CDR1 MNHEY and CDR2 SMNVEV come from the germline V gene (reference sequence). For the CDR3, the DNA is TGTGCCAGCACAGCGAGCGGGGATTCCTTCAATGAGCAGTTCTTC. It specifies CASTASGDSFNEQFF.

This clonotype was seen at least ten times. The chain employs TRBV20-1 and TRBJ1-2, with 10 bases matching TRBD1. Per germline, CDR1 DFQATT and CDR2 SNEGSKA (reference sequence). The V and J ends lost 5 bases and 3 bases, in that order; junction bases with no gene match: 12. The length of the CDR3 is 16 residues. CDR3: CSAPRGTGEGYYGYTF. In DNA, the CDR3 is TGCAGTGCTCCTCGAGGGACAGGGGAGGGTTACTATGGCTACACCTTC.

This clonotype was counted between two and nine times. This chain connects TRBV20-1 to TRBJ2-1; the D gene is possibly TRBD1 (5 bases). The CDR3 contains 15 residues. Germline loops: CDR1 DFQATT, CDR2 SNEGSKA (reference sequence). Trimming took off 3 bases at V and 1 base at J, with 13 bases between the two ends. The CDR3 region has the DNA TGCAGTGCTAGGTTTCGACAGAAATCCTACAATGAGCAGTTCTTC. Protein sequence: CSARFRQKSYNEQFF.

This clonotype has a handful of counts. This chain connects TRBV7-2 to TRBJ2-1, with D maybe TRBD2 (7 bases). This CDR3 is 16 amino acids long. Per germline, CDR1 SGHTA and CDR2 FQGNSA. The V end was cut by 5 bases, the J end by 7 bases, with 21 bases between. The CDR3 region has the DNA TGTGCCAGCAGCCGGGGGGCCGGGGGGCGGTTTAATGAGCAGTTCTTC. This translates into CASSRGAGGRFNEQFF.

This clonotype was seen ten or more times. The CDR3 DNA sequence: TGCGCCAGCAGCTTGGAGGTGGGACTAGCGGTTACTACGACCGGGGAGCTGTTTTTT. Translated, it gives CASSLEVGLAVTTTGELFF. J is TRBJ2-2 and V is TRBV5-1; 11 bases match TRBD2. Looked up from germline, CDR1 is SGHRS and CDR2 is YFSETQ. The ends lost 0 bases at V and 5 bases at J; junction bases unmatched: 12. The CDR3 covers 19 residues.

This clonotype was seen many times. The chain joins TRBV12-3 or TRBV12-4 to TRBJ1-1; 7 bases match TRBD1. The ends lost 1 base at V and 0 bases at J; junction bases unmatched: 5. This CDR3 comprises 16 residues. This CDR3 is CASSLGGQFMNTEAFF. The CDR3 DNA follows: TGTGCCAGCAGTTTAGGGGGACAGTTCATGAACACTGAAGCTTTCTTT.

This clonotype has a handful of counts. V usage is TRBV5-1 and J usage is TRBJ2-1, with a tentative D call TRBD2 (6 bases). V dropped 1 base and J dropped 0 bases, with 11 bases sitting between them. Per germline, CDR1 SGHRS and CDR2 YFSETQ. The CDR3 runs 16 residues. As DNA, the CDR3 is TGCGCCAGCAGCTTGCGACTAGACATCTCCTACAATGAGCAGTTCTTC. It specifies CASSLRLDISYNEQFF.

The V gene is TRBV11-2, the J gene TRBJ2-1; no definite D call. The ends were cut back, 1 base at V and 2 bases at J, with 9 bases in the middle. This CDR3 spans 15 amino acids. The germline gives CDR1 SGHAT, CDR2 FQNNGV. DNA for the CDR3: TGTGCCAGCAGCTTAGGACTTCCCACCTACAATGAGCAGTTCTTC. It translates to CASSLGLPTYNEQFF.

The V call is TRBV6-5, the J call TRBJ2-3; 14 bases are a match to TRBD2. The junction had 12 bases not matched to a gene; V was cut back by 2 bases and J by 5 bases. Per the germline V gene, CDR1 is MNHEY and CDR2 is SVGAGI. The CDR3 extends over 19 amino acids. The CDR3 DNA is TGTGCCAGCAGTTACAACCCGACTAGCGGGGGGGCTTACGTAGATACGCAGTATTTT. Translating gives CASSYNPTSGGAYVDTQYF.

The chain uses TRBV2 and TRBJ2-2, with 7 bases matching TRBD2. This CDR3 has 14 amino acids. Germline loops: CDR1 SNHLY, CDR2 FYNNEI. The V and J ends lost 0 bases and 5 bases, in that order; junction bases with no gene match: 0. The CDR3 reads CASSEAGGTGELFF. CDR3 nucleotide sequence: TGTGCCAGCAGTGAAGCCGGGGGGACCGGGGAGCTGTTTTTT. Full variable domain (rest looked up from reference TRBV2 and TRBJ2-2): EPEVTQTPSHQVTQMGQEVILRCVPISNHLYFYWYRQILGQKVEFLVSFYNNEISEKSEIFDDQFSVERPDGSNFTLKIRSTKLEDSAMYFCASSEAGGTGELFFGEGSRLTVL.

This clonotype was recorded a few times. V usage is TRBV4-2 and J usage is TRBJ2-3; a weak D match, TRBD2 (7 bases). V was cut by 0 bases and J by 8 bases, with 15 bases left in between. CDR1 LGHNA and CDR2 YNFKEQ come from the germline V gene. The CDR3 has 15 residues. The CDR3 here is CASSQDFGGPGTQYF. Written as DNA, the CDR3 is TGTGCCAGCAGCCAAGATTTCGGGGGGCCGGGTACGCAGTATTTT.

This clonotype has a count of ten or more. The chain combines TRBV12-3 or TRBV12-4 with TRBJ2-2; 7 bases align to TRBD2. V dropped 5 bases and J dropped 5; count of bases not matched to a gene: 8. The CDR3 is 15 residues long. CDR3 loop: CASSARLALTGELFF. CDR3 sequence (DNA): TGTGCCAGCAGTGCCCGACTAGCTCTAACCGGGGAGCTGTTTTTT.

This clonotype came up a few times. The chain carries TRBV7-9 and TRBJ2-7, with 8 bases fitting TRBD2. This CDR3 is 17 amino acids long. Trimming removed 4 bases from V and 5 bases from J; junction bases left unmatched: 16. Germline V gene lookup returns CDR1 SEHNR and CDR2 FQNEAQ (reference sequence). The CDR3 nucleotides read TGTGCCAGCAGCTCCCCAATGGCGGGAGGCCTCTTCGACGAGCAGTACTTC. It yields the protein CASSSPMAGGLFDEQYF.

This clonotype has ten or more counts. The genes are TRBV29-1 and TRBJ2-7; no clear D gene. V was pared by 3 bases and J by 0 bases, with 6 bases between. CDR1 SQVTM and CDR2 ANQGSEA come from the germline V gene. The CDR3 spans 12 residues. The CDR3 DNA is TGCAGCGTTGATTACAACTCCTACGAGCAGTACTTC. As protein: CSVDYNSYEQYF.

The chain couples TRBV29-1 to TRBJ2-5; the match to TRBD2 covers 9 bases. This CDR3 has 13 residues. CDR1 and CDR2 (germline): SQVTM, ANQGSEA. Losses at the gene ends were 5 bases for V and 5 bases for J; bases not matched to a gene: 6. DNA of the CDR3: TGCAGCGTTAGCGGGAGGCCGGATGAGACCCAGTACTTC. Encoded protein: CSVSGRPDETQYF.

This sequence joins TRBV12-3 or TRBV12-4 and TRBJ1-2; D possibly corresponds to TRBD1 (6 bases). The CDR3 runs 15 residues. Trimming shortened V by 6 bases and J by 8 bases, and 22 bases separated the two germline ends. The CDR3 DNA sequence: TGTGCCAGCAGAGCCCCAAACGGGGGGGCTGGGGGCTACACCTTC. The encoded protein is CASRAPNGGAGGYTF.

J is TRBJ2-1 and V is TRBV27, with 9 bases matching TRBD1. This CDR3 spans 15 amino acids. Germline loops: CDR1 MNHEY, CDR2 SMNVEV (reference sequence). With V trimmed by 4 bases and J by 3 bases, 4 bases remained unmatched. CDR3 sequence: CASSYQGQGYNEQFF. The CDR3 nucleotides read TGTGCCAGCAGTTATCAGGGACAGGGCTACAATGAGCAGTTCTTC.

The rearrangement joins TRBV28 to TRBJ2-3; a possible D gene is TRBD1 (6 bases). Germline CDR1 reads MDHEN; CDR2 reads SYDVKM. Deletions cut 3 bases from V and 4 bases from J, with 14 bases between. The CDR3 spans 15 residues. This CDR3 is CASSLGTSKADTQYF. The CDR3 DNA reads as TGTGCCAGCAGTTTGGGGACAAGTAAGGCAGATACGCAGTATTTT.

The table lists this clonotype with many counts. This chain connects TRBV10-1 to TRBJ2-3; 10 bases agree with TRBD2. Unmatched junction bases numbered 2, after V lost 0 bases and J lost 5 bases. The germline V gene encodes CDR1 WNHNN and CDR2 SYGVQD (reference sequence). There are 15 residues in the CDR3. The CDR3 DNA sequence: TGCGCCAGCAGTGAGTCTAGCGGGGGGTTAGATACGCAGTATTTT. Translation gives CASSESSGGLDTQYF.